These 12 T cell receptor beta chains were sequenced from one sample in a study of T-cell memory formation after mild COVID-19 (dated by TCRdb to 2020 to 2023). Library preparation employed 5' RACE. The reads were generated on an Illumina NovaSeq 6000. TCRdb took the public reads, trimmed them with fastp at Q25, ran MiXCR for clone calling and kept in-frame beta chains. Each CDR3 protein appears once, grouped with its most common genes and DNA. A total of 200,000 to 300,000 distinct CDR3 sequences appear in this sample, around 10% of them only once. Roughly a fifth of the sample goes to the ten largest clones. Sequenced: PBMCs or a T cell subset sorted from them (not recorded which). The receptors were gathered from a man in his late teens or twenties who had mild COVID-19 (a few samples of this study predate the infection). The sample titles of this study are shuffled in the database, so cell type and time point are left out; the donor was told from shared clones.

This clonotype appeared a few times. J is TRBJ2-1 and V is TRBV27; 7 nucleotides align to TRBD2. This CDR3 comprises 18 residues. Germline V gene data show CDR1 as MNHEY and CDR2 as SMNVEV (reference sequence). Losses at the gene ends were 0 bases for V and 4 bases for J; bases not matched to a gene: 12. The CDR3 DNA reads as TGTGCCAGCAGTTTATCGGTGCCTAGCGGATATCTATACAATGAGCAGTTCTTC. Translating it yields CASSLSVPSGYLYNEQFF.

The chain couples TRBV7-2 to TRBJ1-2, with D possibly matching TRBD1 (5 bases). V shed 6 bases and J shed 8 bases, with 13 bases lying between them. Germline V gene sequence: CDR1 SGHTA, CDR2 FQGNSA. CDR3 length: 12 amino acids. The CDR3 coding sequence is TGTGCCAGCAGGGGGCGTCTTGTAGGCTACACCTTC. Its protein product is CASRGRLVGYTF.

CDR3 nucleotides: TGCAGTGCTAGAGTGACGTTCAATCAGCCCCAGCATTTT. This encodes CSARVTFNQPQHF. This chain joins TRBV20-1 and TRBJ1-5, with unresolved D. V was trimmed by 1 base and J by 3 bases, leaving 7 bases between them. Germline V gives CDR1 DFQATT, CDR2 SNEGSKA (reference sequence). This CDR3 contains 13 residues.

V is TRBV20-1 and J is TRBJ1-2, with D possibly TRBD1 on 6 matching bases. Trimming stripped 5 bases from V and 4 bases from J, with 14 bases between. This CDR3 contains 13 residues. Germline V gene data show CDR1 as DFQATT and CDR2 as SNEGSKA (reference sequence). CDR3 protein: CSASQGLGYGYTF. The DNA for the CDR3 is TGCAGTGCTTCACAGGGTCTGGGCTATGGCTACACCTTC.

This clonotype was recorded a few times. The chain links TRBV2 to TRBJ1-2, with D tentatively TRBD1 (6 bases). The germline V gene has CDR1 SNHLY and CDR2 FYNNEI. This CDR3 contains 13 residues. With 2 bases removed from V and 8 bases from J, the gap between germline ends came to 12 bases. In DNA, the CDR3 is TGTGCCAGCAGTGAACAGGGGACGGGAGGCTACACCTTC. Its translation is CASSEQGTGGYTF.

The chain combines TRBV5-1 with TRBJ2-3; D is ambiguous. The CDR3 runs to 15 residues. CDR1 SGHRS and CDR2 YFSETQ come from the germline V gene. Trimming cost V 0 bases and J 0 bases, with 8 bases left between them. CDR3 sequence: CASSLGSVSTDTQYF. CDR3 nucleotide sequence: TGCGCCAGCAGCTTGGGATCAGTTAGCACAGATACGCAGTATTTT.

This clonotype was detected only a few times. V is TRBV7-2 and J is TRBJ2-3; 10 bases are shared with TRBD2. The CDR3 loop spans 17 amino acids. Germline trimming cut 5 bases from V and 6 bases from J; bases unmatched to any gene: 14. Per germline, CDR1 SGHTA and CDR2 FQGNSA. The CDR3 is CASSPGGSGGAADTQYF. CDR3 DNA sequence: TGTGCCAGCAGCCCCGGAGGGAGCGGGGGGGCCGCGGATACGCAGTATTTT. The full variable domain, completed using reference TRBV7-2 and TRBJ2-3, is GAGVSQSPSNKVTEKGKDVELRCDPISGHTALYWYRQSLGQGLEFLIYFQGNSAPDKSGLPSDRFSAERTGGSVSTLTIQRTQQEDSAVYLCASSPGGSGGAADTQYFGPGTRLTVL.

This clonotype occurred many times. This rearrangement joins TRBV29-1 to TRBJ1-1; 11 bases map to TRBD1. The CDR3 loop spans 15 amino acids. Germline V gene data show CDR1 as SQVTM and CDR2 as ANQGSEA. The ends lost 7 bases at V and 0 bases at J; junction bases unmatched: 7. The CDR3 region has the DNA TGCAGCGGGACAGGGGGCTGGGGTATGAACACTGAAGCTTTCTTT. Its protein product is CSGTGGWGMNTEAFF.

The rearrangement joins TRBV11-2 to TRBJ1-1; no firm D call. The V end was cut by 3 bases, the J end by 1 base, with 9 bases between. Germline assignment: CDR1 SGHAT and CDR2 FQNNGV. This CDR3 contains 14 residues. CDR3 in amino acids: CASSFAPGNTEAFF. CDR3 bases: TGTGCCAGCAGCTTTGCCCCAGGGAACACTGAAGCTTTCTTT.

This rearrangement joins TRBV5-1 to TRBJ2-1, with a tentative D call TRBD2 (6 bases). V lost 4 bases to trimming and J lost 0 bases, with 14 bases between them. CDR1 and CDR2 (germline): SGHRS, YFSETQ. The CDR3 contains 16 residues. CDR3 sequence reads: CASSVDYPSSYNEQFF. CDR3 nucleotides: TGCGCCAGCAGCGTGGACTACCCGAGCTCCTACAATGAGCAGTTCTTC.

This clonotype was seen a handful of times. The V call is TRBV7-9, the J call TRBJ2-7; a possible D gene is TRBD2 (5 bases). Germline V gene data show CDR1 as SEHNR and CDR2 as FQNEAQ (reference sequence). The V and J ends lost 5 bases and 7 bases respectively, with 9 bases between them. The CDR3 has 11 amino acids. CDR3 loop: CASSPRTEQYV. The DNA of the CDR3 is TGTGCCAGCAGCCCGAGGACTGAGCAGTACGTC.

This clonotype was detected many times. The genes are TRBV4-3 and TRBJ1-5; 10 nucleotides align to TRBD1. This CDR3 contains 16 residues. The germline gives CDR1 LGHNA, CDR2 YSLEER. With 0 bases clipped from V and 7 bases from J, the junction kept 6 bases outside the gene matches. This CDR3 reads CASSQDWTGGGQPQHF. CDR3 in DNA: TGCGCCAGCAGCCAAGATTGGACAGGGGGTGGCCAGCCCCAGCATTTT.